Shown below are 21 T cell receptor beta chains from a single sample sequenced in a study of cytomegalovirus exposure and HLA in healthy donors. Some clones are missing from TCRdb's copy, which holds only in-frame ones; the method was immunoSEQ multiplex PCR. The sample consists of 110,000 to 150,000 clones, almost 90% of them appearing once. Sequencing input: PBMCs. Receptors originate from a woman aged 18-35 years in good health and CMV-seropositive.

With respect to this clone: At one boundary the junction diverges from the germline segment, which might be a read error. The same CDR3 arises from other DNA sequences in this sample as well. The chain employs TRBV2 and TRBJ2-2; D unresolved. This CDR3 contains 14 residues. Germline V gives CDR1 SNHLY, CDR2 FYNNEI. This CDR3 reads CASSEQTNTGELFF. The CDR3 nucleotides read TGCGCCAGCAGTGAACAGACAAACACCGGGGAGCTGTTTTTT.

The rearrangement links TRBV7-9 to TRBJ1-1; D is unresolved. The CDR3 loop spans 17 amino acids. Germline CDR1 reads SEHNR; CDR2 reads FQNEAQ (reference sequence). Deletions cut 3 bases from V and 1 base from J, with 18 bases between. The CDR3 DNA follows: TGTGCCAGCAGCTTTAAGGCAGGCACTCGAAGGAACACTGAAGCTTTCTTT. Encoded protein: CASSFKAGTRRNTEAFF. Together with reference TRBV7-9 and TRBJ1-1, the CDR3 gives the full variable domain: DTGVSQNPRHKITKRGQNVTFRCDPISEHNRLYWYRQTLGQGPEFLTYFQNEAQLEKSRLLSDRFSAERPKGSFSTLEIQRTEQGDSAMYLCASSFKAGTRRNTEAFFGQGTRLTVV.

The rearrangement uses TRBV6-5 and TRBJ2-1, with 12 nucleotides matching TRBD2. This CDR3 spans 16 amino acids. The V gene end was trimmed by 4 bases and the J gene end by 2 bases; junction bases not matched to a gene: 3. Germline values: CDR1 MNHEY, CDR2 SVGAGI. CDR3 nucleotides: TGTGCCAGCAGTTCTCTAGCGGGAGGGCCCTACAATGAGCAGTTCTTC. It codes for CASSSLAGGPYNEQFF.

This chain connects TRBV28 to TRBJ2-1; 12 bases match TRBD2. The V gene's germline CDR1 is MDHEN and CDR2 SYDVKM. The CDR3 is made up of 20 amino acids. V shed 5 bases, J shed 0 bases, and the junction held 14 bases outside the gene matches. This CDR3 reads CASSPRLAGAGASSYNEQFF. CDR3 nucleotides: TGTGCCAGCAGTCCCCGACTAGCGGGAGCGGGGGCCTCCTCCTACAATGAGCAGTTCTTC.

V and J are TRBV18 and TRBJ2-7; 13 bases line up with TRBD2. V lost 4 bases, J lost 5 bases, and 11 bases stayed unmatched. The germline V gene encodes CDR1 KGHSH and CDR2 LQKENI. This CDR3 has 17 residues. In DNA form, the CDR3 reads TGTGCCAGCTCACGGACTAGCGGGGGTCCCGATTCCCACGAGCAGTACTTC. Its protein product is CASSRTSGGPDSHEQYF.

The rearrangement joins TRBV10-3 to TRBJ2-1; 11 bases are shared with TRBD1. The CDR3 has 15 amino acids. V dropped 6 bases and J dropped 4; count of bases not matched to a gene: 5. Germline loops: CDR1 ENHRY, CDR2 SYGVKD. Here the CDR3 reads CAIRGQGAGYNEQFF. As DNA, the CDR3 is TGTGCCATCAGAGGACAGGGGGCAGGGTACAATGAGCAGTTCTTC.

A note on this clone: One end of the junction fails to match germline, which may point to a read error. V and J are TRBV7-2 and TRBJ2-5; TRBD2 matches 10 bases. Germline V gives CDR1 SGHTA, CDR2 FQGNSA. The CDR3 extends over 14 amino acids. The CDR3 reads CASSLALLAGIWHF. CDR3 DNA: TGTGCCAGCAGCTTAGCGCTACTAGCGGGGATATGGCACTTC.

The gene calls are TRBV14 and TRBJ1-3; D possibly corresponds to TRBD1 (6 bases). Germline lookup yields CDR1 SGHDN and CDR2 FVKESK. The CDR3 is made up of 15 amino acids. The V and J ends lost 6 bases and 5 bases respectively, with 17 bases between them. In DNA, the CDR3 is TGTGCCAGCAGTCCCCGGCAGGGGATGCGAAACACCATATATTTT. Protein product: CASSPRQGMRNTIYF.

The rearrangement links TRBV6-5 to TRBJ1-1; D uncertain. The CDR3 consists of 15 residues. Between the trimmed V and J ends, which lost 0 bases and 4 bases, there was a span of 12 bases. The germline V gene has CDR1 MNHEY and CDR2 SVGAGI. DNA of the CDR3: TGTGCCAGCAGTTACTCGACGTGGGGAGCCACTGAAGCTTTCTTT. Translated, it gives CASSYSTWGATEAFF.

This chain uses TRBV7-2 with TRBJ1-2, with D perhaps matching TRBD1 (5 bases). Per the germline V gene, CDR1 is SGHTA and CDR2 is FQGNSA. The length of the CDR3 is 12 residues. V lost 3 bases and J 5 bases, leaving 7 bases between the germline ends. The chain's CDR3 is CASSLTEYGYTF. The DNA for the CDR3 is TGTGCCAGCAGCTTGACAGAATATGGCTACACCTTC.

The V call is TRBV6-5, the J call TRBJ2-7; possibly TRBD1 for D (6 bases). The V end was cut by 2 bases, the J end by 5 bases, with 13 bases between. The CDR3 loop spans 14 amino acids. Germline V gives CDR1 MNHEY, CDR2 SVGAGI. CDR3 sequence (DNA): TGTGCCAGCAGTTACCTGGGCGCAGGGGACGAGCAGTACTTC. Amino acid sequence: CASSYLGAGDEQYF.

This chain connects TRBV4-2 to TRBJ1-2, with TRBD1 matching over 8 bases. The CDR3 runs to 14 residues. The V and J ends lost 1 base and 7 bases, in that order; junction bases with no gene match: 5. Germline CDR1 reads LGHNA; CDR2 reads YNFKEQ. The CDR3 loop is CASSQAGQGGGYTF. CDR3 nucleotides: TGTGCCAGCAGCCAAGCAGGACAGGGAGGTGGCTACACCTTC.

V usage is TRBV2 and J usage is TRBJ2-5, with D possibly being TRBD2 (6 bases). Trimming removed 11 bases at V and 2 bases at J, with 15 bases between. This CDR3 region has 13 residues. Germline-derived CDR1 and CDR2 are SNHLY and FYNNEI. The CDR3 DNA is TGTGCCGGAGGGACTCTTTCACAAGAGACCCAGTACTTC. Its translation: CAGGTLSQETQYF.

J is TRBJ2-1 and V is TRBV5-1, with D possibly TRBD2 on 6 matching bases. Germline-derived CDR1 and CDR2 are SGHRS and YFSETQ. CDR3 length: 15 amino acids. The V and J ends lost 4 bases and 7 bases respectively, with 18 bases between them. The CDR3 loop is CASSPGVAASNEQFF. The CDR3 nucleotides read TGCGCCAGCAGCCCGGGGGTAGCGGCGTCAAATGAGCAGTTCTTC.

This chain's CDR3 is CASSNRDSISGYTF. The DNA of the CDR3 is TGTGCCAGCAGCAACCGGGACAGTATTTCTGGCTACACCTTC. V and J are TRBV7-8 and TRBJ1-2; 7 bases agree with TRBD1. CDR1 is SGHVS and CDR2 is FQNEAQ in the germline V gene. This CDR3 region has 14 residues. With V trimmed by 5 bases and J by 7 bases, 10 bases remained unmatched. Full variable domain (rest looked up from reference TRBV7-8 and TRBJ1-2): GAGVSQSPRYKVAKRGQDVALRCDPISGHVSLFWYQQALGQGPEFLTYFQNEAQLDKSGLPSDRFFAERPEGSVSTLKIQRTQQEDSAVYLCASSNRDSISGYTFGSGTRLTVV.

In DNA, the CDR3 is TGTGCCAGCAGTTGGTTTTCCGGGACAGGGACCTCTGGGGCCAACGTCCTGACTTTC. This gives the protein CASSWFSGTGTSGANVLTF. J is TRBJ2-6 and V is TRBV27, with 9 bases fitting TRBD1. CDR3 length: 19 residues. The V gene end was trimmed by 4 bases and the J gene end by 0 bases; junction bases not matched to a gene: 10. Germline CDR1 and CDR2: MNHEY and SMNVEV (reference sequence). Full variable domain (remainder filled in from reference TRBV27 and TRBJ2-6): EAQVTQNPRYLITVTGKKLTVTCSQNMNHEYMSWYRQDPGLGLRQIYYSMNVEVTDKGDVPEGYKVSRKEKRNFPLILESPSPNQTSLYFCASSWFSGTGTSGANVLTFGAGSRLTVL.

The CDR3 DNA reads as TGCGCCAGCAGTCAAAGGGGGTTTCGTATGGAACTGTTTTTT. Protein: CASSQRGFRMELFF. The chain joins TRBV4-1 to TRBJ1-4, with a tentative D call TRBD1 (6 bases). The CDR3 is 14 amino acids. The germline V gene has CDR1 MGHRA and CDR2 YSYEKL. V lost 6 bases, J lost 12 bases, and 20 bases lay in between.

V gene TRBV6-5 combines with J gene TRBJ2-1, with 9 bases aligning to TRBD2. Germline CDR1 is MNHEY and CDR2 is SVGAGI. The CDR3 runs to 14 residues. V shed 6 bases, J shed 8 bases, and the junction held 8 bases outside the gene matches. CDR3 bases: TGTGCCAGCAGGGGACTAGCCGGAGGGTATGAGCAGTTCTTC. Protein sequence: CASRGLAGGYEQFF.

This clone was recorded only once. The chain couples TRBV4-1 to TRBJ1-1; possibly TRBD1 for D (5 bases). The germline CDR1 and CDR2 sequences are MGHRA and YSYEKL. Trimming pared 1 base from V and 1 base from J, leaving 16 bases between. This CDR3 region has 17 residues. CDR3 sequence reads: CASSQGRNYRQNTEAFF. The DNA of the CDR3 is TGCGCCAGCAGCCAAGGCCGAAACTACAGGCAGAACACTGAAGCTTTCTTT.

The V gene is TRBV5-6, the J gene TRBJ1-1; 9 bases align to TRBD1. The CDR3 is made up of 17 amino acids. Looked up from germline, CDR1 is SGHDT and CDR2 is YYEEEE. J gave up 4 bases and V 1 base, and 11 bases lay outside the gene matches. The DNA for the CDR3 is TGTGCCAGCAGCTTGCCGGGACAGGGACCAGGCGTCACTGAAGCTTTCTTT. Translated: CASSLPGQGPGVTEAFF.

This chain uses TRBV4-2 with TRBJ2-7; TRBD2 matches 11 bases. V shed 4 bases, J shed 2 bases, and the junction held 7 bases outside the gene matches. The CDR3 is 16 amino acids. The germline CDR1 and CDR2 sequences are LGHNA and YNFKEQ. The CDR3 DNA is TGTGCCAGCAGCCGCGAGCCGGGACTAGCGGCCTACGAGCAGTACTTC. Translation: CASSREPGLAAYEQYF.